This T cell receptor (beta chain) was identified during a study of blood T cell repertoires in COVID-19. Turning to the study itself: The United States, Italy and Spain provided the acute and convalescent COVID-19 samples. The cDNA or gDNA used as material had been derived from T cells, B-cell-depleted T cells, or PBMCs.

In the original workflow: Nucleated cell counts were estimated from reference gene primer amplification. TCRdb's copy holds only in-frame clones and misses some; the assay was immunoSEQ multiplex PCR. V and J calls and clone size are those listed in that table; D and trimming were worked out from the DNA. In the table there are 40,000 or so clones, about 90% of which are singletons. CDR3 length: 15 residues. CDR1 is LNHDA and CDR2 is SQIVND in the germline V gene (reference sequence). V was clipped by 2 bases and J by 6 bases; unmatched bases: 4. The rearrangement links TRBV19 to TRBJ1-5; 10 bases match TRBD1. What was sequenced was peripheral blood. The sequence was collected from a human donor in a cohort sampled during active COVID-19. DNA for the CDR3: TGTGCCAGTAGTATAACGGGACAGGGGTTTCAGCCCCAGCATTTT. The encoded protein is CASSITGQGFQPQHF. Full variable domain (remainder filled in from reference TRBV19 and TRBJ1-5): DGGITQSPKYLFRKEGQNVTLSCEQNLNHDAMYWYRQDPGQGLRLIYYSQIVNDFQKGDIAEGYSVSREKKESFPLTVTSAQKNPTAFYLCASSITGQGFQPQHFGDGTRLSIL.